This T cell receptor beta chain appears in the sequencing data of a study of T cell repertoires in aging, cancer and after chemotherapy. Background on the study: Pre- and post-chemotherapy samples were paired from glioblastoma patients treated with temozolomide-based therapy.

CDR1 and CDR2 from the germline V gene are MNHEY and SVGAGI. Between the trimmed V and J ends, which lost 0 bases and 4 bases, there was a span of 12 bases. The CDR3 length is 15 residues. Rearranged V-D-J TRB sequences were amplified with a mixed TRB-A/B primer pool. MiXCR was run by TCRdb on the multiplex PCR reads, yielding one entry per CDR3 protein. Seen here are about 550 distinct CDR3 sequences, about 20% observed once, and the top ten hold approximately 65%. Amplification of TCR beta used genomic DNA extracted from peripheral blood. The V gene is TRBV6-5, the J gene TRBJ1-2, with D possibly matching TRBD1 (5 bases). The sequence was obtained from a human donor with a solid tumor. The sequenced sample was blood. The CDR3 spells CASSYSRGTIYGYTF. In DNA form, the CDR3 reads TGTGCCAGCAGTTACTCGAGAGGGACCATCTATGGCTACACCTTC.